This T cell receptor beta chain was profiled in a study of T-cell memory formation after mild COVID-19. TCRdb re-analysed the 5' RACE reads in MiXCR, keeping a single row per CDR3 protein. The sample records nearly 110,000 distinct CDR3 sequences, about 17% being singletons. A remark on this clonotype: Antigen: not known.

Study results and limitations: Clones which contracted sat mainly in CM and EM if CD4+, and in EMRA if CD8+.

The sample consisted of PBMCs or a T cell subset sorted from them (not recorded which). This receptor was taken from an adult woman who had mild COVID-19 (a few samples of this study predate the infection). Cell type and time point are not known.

CDR3 protein: CASSEVVGPSYEQYF. The CDR3 DNA is TGTGCCAGCAGTGAAGTGGTGGGTCCCTCCTACGAGCAGTACTTC. The J gene is TRBJ2-7, the V gene TRBV6-1; D uncertain. V was pared by 1 base and J by 0 bases, with 10 bases between. The CDR3 sequence is 15 residues long. CDR1 and CDR2 (germline): MNHNS, SASEGT.